This T cell receptor (beta chain) was documented in a study of human T cells and chemical hapten exposure. Background on the study: Predominantly women, the patients had alopecia areata, totalis or universalis.

Between the trimmed V and J ends, which lost 3 bases and 0 bases, there was a span of 12 bases. The CDR3 contains 17 residues. Each cDNA molecule in the library carried unique molecular identifiers. TCRdb reanalysed the RACE reads using MiXCR and keeps one entry per CDR3 protein. Here the sample spans approximately 90,000 distinct CDR3 sequences, 11% being singletons. The time point was: patch test 2, 6 weeks after DPC sensitization. Treatment denoted: therapeutic diphenylcyclopropenone sensitization with weekly scalp DPC. The source is a man aged 35 to 55 with alopecia areata. Some clones in this sample may be carry-over from other donors' samples. The V gene is TRBV12-3 or TRBV12-4, the J gene TRBJ2-6, with D unresolved. The specimen was whole blood, collected in connection with sensitization to the hapten diphenylcyclopropenone (DPC). CDR3 in amino acids: CASSFAMMDSGANVLTF. The CDR3 nucleotides read TGTGCCAGCAGTTTTGCCATGATGGACTCTGGGGCCAACGTCCTGACTTTC.